Each of the 9 T cell receptor beta chains below was sequenced from the same sample in a study of graft-versus-host responses after intestinal transplantation. Their specific antigens are unknown. Using immunoSEQ multiplex PCR, the repertoire was profiled, and TCRdb retains in-frame clones only, with some absent. In the table there are 95,000 to 130,000 clones, about nine tenths of which are singletons. The input for sequencing was unstimulated CD4+ T cells sorted from spleen or lymph node cells, taken before intestinal transplant. These receptors were taken from a human donor who received an intestinal transplant.

The rearrangement joins TRBV6-5 to TRBJ1-4, with TRBD1 matching over 7 bases. The CDR3 has 14 residues. J gave up 12 bases and V 1 base, and 8 bases lay outside the gene matches. CDR1 and CDR2 (germline): MNHEY, SVGAGI. The CDR3 here is CASSYLQGSSELFF. The CDR3 coding sequence is TGTGCCAGCAGTTACTTACAGGGGAGCTCAGAACTGTTTTTT.

This rearrangement joins TRBV11-2 to TRBJ2-3, with 8 bases identical to TRBD1. CDR3 length: 15 residues. The germline V gene encodes CDR1 SGHAT and CDR2 FQNNGV. V shed 6 bases, J shed 4 bases, and the junction held 9 bases outside the gene matches. This CDR3 reads CASRSRGRSADTQYF. CDR3 bases: TGTGCCAGCAGGTCCAGGGGGCGCAGCGCAGATACGCAGTATTTT.

The rearrangement links TRBV9 to TRBJ2-7; 16 bases agree with TRBD2. Trimming removed 2 bases from V and 5 bases from J; junction bases left unmatched: 13. Germline values: CDR1 SGDLS, CDR2 YYNGEE. The CDR3 contains 19 residues. The CDR3: CASSVGAGTSGGALNEQYF. The CDR3 coding sequence is TGTGCCAGCAGCGTCGGTGCCGGGACTAGCGGGGGGGCCCTAAACGAGCAGTACTTC.

J is TRBJ2-4 and V is TRBV30; 7 nucleotides agree with TRBD1. From germline, CDR1 is GTSNPN and CDR2 SVGIG (reference sequence). The CDR3 runs 13 residues. J was trimmed by 6 bases and V by 2 bases; bases with no gene match: 4. CDR3 nucleotides: TGTGCCTGGAGTATAAGACAGGGAAACATTCAGTACTTC. Its translation: CAWSIRQGNIQYF.

V and J are TRBV5-1 and TRBJ2-3; D might be TRBD1 (7 bases). Trimming shortened V by 2 bases and J by 2 bases, and 12 bases separated the two germline ends. The CDR3 extends over 15 amino acids. CDR1 and CDR2 (germline): SGHRS, YFSETQ. The CDR3 protein is CASSFAGGTTDTQYF. CDR3 nucleotides: TGCGCCAGCAGCTTTGCAGGGGGGACCACAGATACGCAGTATTTT.

The V gene is TRBV28, the J gene TRBJ1-2; TRBD1 aligns across 7 bases. Germline assignment: CDR1 MDHEN and CDR2 SYDVKM. With V trimmed by 6 bases and J by 8 bases, 15 bases remained unmatched. This CDR3 region has 15 residues. CDR3 sequence reads: CASRPPGTEIGGYTF. The CDR3 DNA reads TGTGCCAGCAGACCTCCCGGGACAGAAATAGGGGGCTACACCTTC.

This clone was picked up one time. V gene TRBV5-1 combines with J gene TRBJ2-7; weak D call: TRBD1 (6 bases). V lost 4 bases, J lost 2 bases, and 13 bases lay in between. Germline CDR1 and CDR2: SGHRS and YFSETQ. This CDR3 contains 14 residues. CDR3 amino acids: CASSPWDITYEQYF. In nucleotides, the CDR3 is TGCGCCAGCAGCCCCTGGGACATAACCTACGAGCAGTACTTC.

This clone has just a few counts. The chain recombines TRBV6-5 with TRBJ1-2, with unresolved D. Germline loops: CDR1 MNHEY, CDR2 SVGAGI. The CDR3 totals 13 residues. Trimming removed 6 bases at V and 5 bases at J, with 13 bases between. The CDR3: CASRVTVEYGYTF. CDR3 sequence (DNA): TGTGCCAGCAGAGTCACGGTGGAGTATGGCTACACCTTC.

The rearrangement links TRBV19 to TRBJ2-1; the D gene is possibly TRBD1 (5 bases). V was shortened by 9 bases and J by 3 bases, with 9 bases between the two germline ends. The germline V gene encodes CDR1 LNHDA and CDR2 SQIVND (reference sequence). The CDR3 loop spans 12 amino acids. The DNA of the CDR3 is TGTGCCAGCGCGACAGACTACAATGAGCAGTTCTTC. This encodes CASATDYNEQFF. The variable domain in full, completed from reference TRBV19 and TRBJ2-1, reads DGGITQSPKYLFRKEGQNVTLSCEQNLNHDAMYWYRQDPGQGLRLIYYSQIVNDFQKGDIAEGYSVSREKKESFPLTVTSAQKNPTAFYLCASATDYNEQFFGPGTRLTVL.